The 25 T cell receptor beta chains in this list originate from one sample, sequenced in a study of radiation and T cells in renal cell carcinoma. The assay was immunoSEQ multiplex PCR, and TCRdb's table has in-frame clones only and misses some. The sample has approximately 92,000 clones; 85% are singletons. The sample's time point: blood 4 weeks post-SBRT, at nephrectomy. Treatment described: 15 Gy SBRT to primary tumor, nephrectomy 4 weeks later. Here the sequenced sample was blood, taken from a patient whose treatment included radiotherapy and nephrectomy. The receptors stem from a man aged 45-65 years with renal cell carcinoma.

In its sample, this clone was seen once. The chain couples TRBV18 to TRBJ2-7; TRBD2 agrees at 9 bases. V trimming: 2 bases; J trimming: 4 bases; junction bases outside the gene matches: 3. The CDR3 sequence is 14 residues long. CDR1 is KGHSH and CDR2 is LQKENI in the germline V gene. CDR3 bases: TGTGCCAGCTCACCAGTAGCGGGAGAGTACGAGCAGTACTTC. As protein: CASSPVAGEYEQYF.

This clone was observed a single time. The rearrangement links TRBV19 to TRBJ2-7, with D maybe TRBD1 (6 bases). This CDR3 spans 13 amino acids. The germline CDR1 and CDR2 sequences are LNHDA and SQIVND (reference sequence). V was cut by 4 bases and J by 2 bases, with 9 bases left in between. The CDR3 is CASSRGHPYEQYF. The CDR3 DNA reads as TGTGCCAGTAGTAGGGGACACCCCTACGAGCAGTACTTC.

This clone was observed a handful of times. The rearrangement joins TRBV19 to TRBJ1-1; a weak D match, TRBD1 (6 bases). This CDR3 contains 16 residues. With 7 bases removed from V and 1 base from J, the gap between germline ends came to 19 bases. Germline CDR1 is LNHDA and CDR2 is SQIVND (reference sequence). The CDR3 DNA sequence: TGTGCCAGTATCGTCGGGGGGGGACATTCGAACACTGAAGCTTTCTTT. Amino acids: CASIVGGGHSNTEAFF. Looking up the rest from reference TRBV19 and TRBJ1-1 gives the full variable domain: DGGITQSPKYLFRKEGQNVTLSCEQNLNHDAMYWYRQDPGQGLRLIYYSQIVNDFQKGDIAEGYSVSREKKESFPLTVTSAQKNPTAFYLCASIVGGGHSNTEAFFGQGTRLTVV.

The chain joins TRBV6-6 to TRBJ1-1; 7 nucleotides agree with TRBD1. Germline trimming cut 5 bases from V and 1 base from J; bases unmatched to any gene: 7. The germline gives CDR1 MNHNY, CDR2 SVGAGI (reference sequence). The CDR3 totals 15 residues. CDR3 DNA: TGTGCCAGCAGTCCGACAGGGCCTCCGAACACTGAAGCTTTCTTT. Residues: CASSPTGPPNTEAFF.

The genes are TRBV2 and TRBJ2-3; D might be TRBD1 (6 bases). Trimming removed 6 bases at V and 5 bases at J, with 18 bases between. Germline CDR1 and CDR2: SNHLY and FYNNEI. CDR3 length: 15 amino acids. CDR3: CASREQGFQGDTQYF. The CDR3, as DNA: TGTGCCAGCAGGGAGCAGGGGTTCCAAGGAGATACGCAGTATTTT.

The rearrangement uses TRBV4-1 and TRBJ2-2; D possibly matches TRBD1 or TRBD2 (5 bases each). The CDR3 totals 16 residues. Looked up from germline, CDR1 is MGHRA and CDR2 is YSYEKL. The V gene lost 0 bases and the J gene lost 7 bases, with 15 bases spanning the gap. The CDR3 DNA reads TGCGCCAGCAGCCAAGAGTGGGGGAGACCCATCGGGGAGCTGTTTTTT. Amino acids: CASSQEWGRPIGELFF.

The chain couples TRBV5-1 to TRBJ2-7, with TRBD1 matching 12 bases. With V trimmed by 5 bases and J by 7 bases, 7 bases remained unmatched. CDR1 and CDR2 from the germline V gene are SGHRS and YFSETQ. There are 14 residues in the CDR3. The CDR3 nucleotides read TGCGCCAGCAGTTCTGGGACAGGGGGCTCAGAGCAGTACTTC. Its protein is CASSSGTGGSEQYF.

The V call is TRBV27, the J call TRBJ1-1; D perhaps matches TRBD1 (5 bases). CDR3 length: 15 residues. V dropped 5 bases and J dropped 0 bases, with 13 bases sitting between them. Germline V CDR1 and CDR2: MNHEY, SMNVEV (reference sequence). For the CDR3, the DNA is TGTGCCAGCAGTACCCAAGTGGGGGTGAACACTGAAGCTTTCTTT. It translates to CASSTQVGVNTEAFF.

V is TRBV7-3 and J is TRBJ2-3; no definite D call. Germline lookup yields CDR1 SGHTA and CDR2 FQGTGA. The CDR3 covers 13 residues. V was clipped by 2 bases and J by 3 bases, with 6 bases between them. The CDR3 DNA reads as TGTGCCAGCAGCTTAGTAGATACAGATACGCAGTATTTT. It is translated as CASSLVDTDTQYF. The full variable domain, rest sourced from reference TRBV7-3 and TRBJ2-3, is GAGVSQTPSNKVTEKGKYVELRCDPISGHTALYWYRQSLGQGPEFLIYFQGTGAADDSGLPNDRFFAVRPEGSVSTLKIQRTERGDSAVYLCASSLVDTDTQYFGPGTRLTVL.

The chain is built from TRBV11-2 and TRBJ1-4; tentatively, D is TRBD1 (6 bases). CDR1 SGHAT and CDR2 FQNNGV come from the germline V gene. Trimming removed 5 bases from V and 5 bases from J, with 12 bases in between. The CDR3 loop spans 14 amino acids. The DNA of the CDR3 is TGTGCCAGCAGCGTGGACAGAACCAATGAAAAACTGTTTTTT. Encoded protein: CASSVDRTNEKLFF.

Here the CDR3 reads CASSLALSTSRSSYEQYF. The CDR3 DNA reads as TGCGCCAGCAGCTTGGCCCTGTCGACTAGCAGAAGCTCCTACGAGCAGTACTTC. The gene calls are TRBV5-1 and TRBJ2-7, with 7 bases aligning to TRBD2. V lost 0 bases, J lost 0 bases, and 12 bases stayed unmatched. Germline CDR1 is SGHRS and CDR2 is YFSETQ. The length of the CDR3 is 18 residues.

The chain employs TRBV9 and TRBJ1-2; D gene uncertain. Germline V gene data show CDR1 as SGDLS and CDR2 as YYNGEE. There are 15 residues in the CDR3. Trimming removed 4 bases from V and 0 bases from J, with 13 bases in between. The CDR3 spells CASSLLSAANYGYTF. Written as DNA, the CDR3 is TGTGCCAGCAGCTTACTCTCGGCAGCTAACTATGGCTACACCTTC.

V and J are TRBV27 and TRBJ2-1; the D call may be TRBD1 or TRBD2 (5 bases each). The CDR3 spans 15 residues. Germline V gene lookup returns CDR1 MNHEY and CDR2 SMNVEV (reference sequence). Trimming took off 2 bases at V and 0 bases at J, with 8 bases between the two ends. The CDR3 loop reads CASSLEGRSYNEQFF. The CDR3 nucleotides read TGTGCCAGCAGTTTAGAGGGGCGCTCCTACAATGAGCAGTTCTTC.

The chain links TRBV7-9 to TRBJ2-5; D is possibly TRBD2 (6 bases). The CDR3 is 18 amino acids. Trimming took 0 bases from V and 5 from J, leaving 22 bases between them. From germline, CDR1 is SEHNR and CDR2 FQNEAQ (reference sequence). As DNA, the CDR3 is TGTGCCAGCAGCTTAGCGTCCGCCGGGATGAGGGAGGACGAGACCCAGTACTTC. Translation gives CASSLASAGMREDETQYF.

The gene calls are TRBV2 and TRBJ1-1; 7 nucleotides match TRBD1. This CDR3 has 16 amino acids. V trimming: 5 bases; J trimming: 4 bases; junction bases outside the gene matches: 13. CDR1 SNHLY and CDR2 FYNNEI come from the germline V gene. CDR3 in amino acids: CASSTTTGAGGTEAFF. The CDR3 bases are TGTGCCAGCAGTACAACCACAGGGGCCGGTGGCACTGAAGCTTTCTTT.

This sequence joins TRBV6-5 and TRBJ2-7; 8 bases are a match to TRBD1. CDR1 is MNHEY and CDR2 is SVGAGI in the germline V gene. The CDR3 contains 14 residues. Trimming cost V 6 bases and J 2 bases; bases outside gene matches: 6. The CDR3: CASSPGQGAYEQYF. CDR3 DNA sequence: TGTGCCAGCAGCCCAGGACAGGGCGCCTACGAGCAGTACTTC.

The gene calls are TRBV6-6 and TRBJ2-1; 10 bases are a match to TRBD1. Germline V gives CDR1 MNHNY, CDR2 SVGAGI (reference sequence). This CDR3 is built from 14 residues. The junction had 8 bases not matched to a gene; V was cut back by 6 bases and J by 9 bases. This CDR3 reads CASRPRQGAGEQFF. In DNA form, the CDR3 reads TGTGCCAGCAGACCCCGACAGGGGGCAGGTGAGCAGTTCTTC.

The rearrangement links TRBV4-2 to TRBJ1-1; D remains unclear. Germline CDR1 and CDR2: LGHNA and YNFKEQ. The ends were cut back, 4 bases at V and 1 base at J, with 7 bases in the middle. The CDR3 consists of 13 residues. The CDR3 nucleotides read TGTGCCAGCAGCCCCGGAGGGAACACTGAAGCTTTCTTT. This sequence encodes CASSPGGNTEAFF.

This clone has more than one count but fewer than ten. The V and J genes are TRBV7-3 and TRBJ1-2; D might be TRBD1 (5 bases). V dropped 2 bases and J dropped 7 bases, with 23 bases sitting between them. The CDR3 spans 17 residues. Germline CDR1 reads SGHTA; CDR2 reads FQGTGA. The CDR3: CASSLVGEERGSSGYTF. Here the CDR3 DNA reads TGTGCCAGCAGCTTAGTCGGCGAGGAAAGGGGTTCAAGTGGCTACACCTTC.

This rearrangement joins TRBV12-5 to TRBJ1-2, with 11 bases that match TRBD1. CDR1 is LGHNT, CDR2 FRNRAP, per germline. This CDR3 has 14 residues. Losses at the gene ends were 5 bases for V and 4 bases for J; bases not matched to a gene: 3. The CDR3 loop is CASGPGQGAYGYTF. The CDR3 nucleotides are TGTGCTAGTGGTCCCGGACAGGGGGCCTATGGCTACACCTTC.

CDR3 sequence reads: CASSSGTSGGAVEQYF. Written as DNA, the CDR3 is TGTGCCAGCAGCTCCGGGACTAGCGGGGGGGCAGTCGAGCAGTACTTC. The chain couples TRBV5-4 to TRBJ2-7; 16 bases are shared with TRBD2. Trimming cost V 3 bases and J 6 bases; bases outside gene matches: 6. This CDR3 contains 16 residues. Per germline, CDR1 SGHNT and CDR2 YYREEE (reference sequence). Drawing the rest from reference TRBV5-4 and TRBJ2-7, the complete variable domain is ETGVTQSPTHLIKTRGQQVTLRCSSQSGHNTVSWYQQALGQGPQFIFQYYREEENGRGNFPPRFSGLQFPNYSSELNVNALELDDSALYLCASSSGTSGGAVEQYFGPGTRLTVT.

The chain is built from TRBV7-9 and TRBJ2-7; D ambiguous. The germline gives CDR1 SEHNR, CDR2 FQNEAQ (reference sequence). This CDR3 has 12 amino acids. The V end lost 2 bases, the J end lost 6 bases, and 8 bases lay between the germline ends. The CDR3 coding sequence is TGTGCCAGCAGCTTATTCGGGCGCGAGCAGTACTTC. This translates into CASSLFGREQYF.

The chain combines TRBV2 with TRBJ2-7, with 9 nucleotides matching TRBD1. The CDR3 totals 14 residues. V dropped 7 bases and J dropped 4; count of bases not matched to a gene: 8. Germline V lookup: CDR1 SNHLY, CDR2 FYNNEI. This CDR3 reads CASMGTGGGYEQYF. The CDR3 DNA follows: TGTGCCAGCATGGGAACAGGGGGCGGTTACGAGCAGTACTTC.

The V and J genes are TRBV5-4 and TRBJ2-1; 7 nucleotides align to TRBD2. Trimming took 4 bases from V and 3 from J; bases not matched to a gene: 10. This CDR3 has 16 amino acids. CDR1 is SGHNT and CDR2 is YYREEE in the germline V gene (reference sequence). For the CDR3, the DNA is TGTGCCAGCAGCCCCCCGGCGGGAGACGTCTACAATGAGCAGTTCTTC. Translated: CASSPPAGDVYNEQFF. Together with reference TRBV5-4 and TRBJ2-1, the CDR3 gives the full variable domain: ETGVTQSPTHLIKTRGQQVTLRCSSQSGHNTVSWYQQALGQGPQFIFQYYREEENGRGNFPPRFSGLQFPNYSSELNVNALELDDSALYLCASSPPAGDVYNEQFFGPGTRLTVL.

The chain recombines TRBV7-9 with TRBJ2-5, with D perhaps TRBD2 (5 bases). Germline V gene sequence: CDR1 SEHNR, CDR2 FQNEAQ (reference sequence). This CDR3 is built from 14 residues. Trimming cost V 4 bases and J 1 base, with 10 bases left between them. CDR3 region: CASSSPSGQETQYF. CDR3 DNA sequence: TGTGCCAGCAGCTCCCCAAGCGGCCAAGAGACCCAGTACTTC.